Sequencing of this TCR delta chain was carried out in a study of Vδ1+ human thymocytes. The template was reverse-transcribed extracted RNA. Pooled V-gene forward primers with one constant-region reverse primer generated the CDR3 amplicons by multiplex PCR. TCRdb reanalysed the multiplex PCR reads with CATT. The sample has 70,000 to 90,000 delta-chain clones, around 34% seen once; the top ten hold roughly 0.25%. Trimming removed 1 base at V and 9 bases at J, with 27 bases between. Looked up from germline, CDR1 is TSWWSYY and CDR2 is QGS. The CDR3 runs to 18 residues. The study, taken as a whole, reports: Unexpected Vdelta2 sequences could cause misinterpretation of bulk repertoire data. Highly polyclonal TRG and TRD repertoires with Gaussian CDR3 length distributions appeared in thymus.

Details on this clone: Antigen specificity is unknown.

The V gene is TRDV1, the J gene TRDJ1; tentatively, D is TRDD2 or TRDD3 (9 bases each). This sequence originates from a boy in the first two years of life who had congenital heart surgery. The sample consisted of Vdelta1+ gamma-delta thymocytes from the thymus. Subset indicated: FACS-sorted CD3+ TCRalphabeta- TCRVdelta1+ TCRVdelta2- thymocytes. DNA of the CDR3: TGTGCTCTTGGGGAACATCCCTTCCTACCCCGTACTGGGGGACAACTCATCTTT. Translating gives CALGEHPFLPRTGGQLIF.